The 27 T cell receptor beta chains listed next were all sequenced from one sample in a study of early T cells in non-severe SARS-CoV-2 infection. TCRdb redid the calling of the 5' RACE reads with MiXCR, one entry per CDR3 protein. Of around 110,000 distinct CDR3 sequences in the sample, around 10% were seen once. Specimen: whole blood. These receptors all come from an adult who was a healthcare worker with PCR-confirmed SARS-CoV-2 infection or an uninfected control (not recorded which).

This clonotype was picked up many times. The genes are TRBV28 and TRBJ2-5, with D tentatively TRBD1 (6 bases). The V gene lost 6 bases and the J gene lost 4 bases, with 24 bases spanning the gap. This CDR3 is 17 amino acids long. The germline V gene has CDR1 MDHEN and CDR2 SYDVKM. The CDR3 coding sequence is TGTGCCAGCAGACAACAGGGTTACCGAACGAGGGCAGAGACCCAGTACTTC. Translating gives CASRQQGYRTRAETQYF.

In this sample, this clonotype turned up a few times. V usage is TRBV4-1 and J usage is TRBJ2-1; perhaps TRBD2 as D (6 bases). Trimming left V 6 bases short and J 7 bases short, with 19 bases between. Germline V CDR1 and CDR2: MGHRA, YSYEKL. The CDR3 length is 15 residues. The CDR3 region is CASRVIGGPGNEQFF. CDR3 sequence (DNA): TGCGCCAGCAGGGTGATCGGGGGACCGGGGAATGAGCAGTTCTTC.

Points on this clonotype: The junction differs from germline at one of its ends, possibly a read error. V is TRBV7-9 and J is TRBJ2-7; tentatively, D is TRBD2 (5 bases). The CDR3 extends over 9 amino acids. Germline CDR1 SEHNR, CDR2 FQNEAQ (reference sequence). This CDR3 reads CASSPDRGF. The CDR3 nucleotides are TGTGCCAGCAGCCCTGACCGGGGTTTC.

This clonotype has at least ten counts. The chain employs TRBV5-1 and TRBJ2-5; 9 bases fit TRBD2. Germline-derived CDR1 and CDR2 are SGHRS and YFSETQ. V was clipped by 1 base and J by 5 bases; unmatched bases: 0. This CDR3 is built from 13 residues. CDR3 sequence (DNA): TGCGCCAGCAGCTTGACTAGCGGGGAGACCCAGTACTTC. Translation: CASSLTSGETQYF.

The sample holds many counts of this clonotype. The V call is TRBV7-2, the J call TRBJ2-5; perhaps TRBD2 as D (6 bases). V lost 3 bases to trimming and J lost 5 bases, with 22 bases between them. The germline CDR1 and CDR2 sequences are SGHTA and FQGNSA. This CDR3 spans 17 amino acids. The CDR3 nucleotides read TGTGCCAGCAGCTTGACCCCCCTTGCCGGAGGGAGGGAGACCCAGTACTTC. Translated: CASSLTPLAGGRETQYF.

This chain joins TRBV10-3 and TRBJ2-3, with D hard to call. The germline CDR1 and CDR2 sequences are ENHRY and SYGVKD. The CDR3 is 13 amino acids. V was shortened by 2 bases and J by 3 bases, with 6 bases between the two germline ends. The CDR3 nucleotides read TGTGCCATCAGTGAGCTAGGGACAGATACGCAGTATTTT. This translates into CAISELGTDTQYF.

V and J are TRBV9 and TRBJ1-1, with 9 bases identical to TRBD1. The CDR3 sequence is 19 residues long. Germline-derived CDR1 and CDR2 are SGDLS and YYNGEE. The V gene end was trimmed by 0 bases and the J gene end by 3 bases; junction bases not matched to a gene: 15. In nucleotides, the CDR3 is TGTGCCAGCAGCGTAGCATTGGGACAGGGTACGGGTTCGGACACTGAAGCTTTCTTT. It encodes CASSVALGQGTGSDTEAFF. Filled out from reference TRBV9 and TRBJ1-1, the complete variable domain reads DSGVTQTPKHLITATGQRVTLRCSPRSGDLSVYWYQQSLDQGLQFLIQYYNGEERAKGNILERFSAQQFPDLHSELNLSSLELGDSALYFCASSVALGQGTGSDTEAFFGQGTRLTVV.

This clonotype occurred many times. The J gene is TRBJ2-1, the V gene TRBV6-1; D is perhaps TRBD1 or TRBD2 (5 bases each). The CDR3 contains 16 residues. Germline CDR1 reads MNHNS; CDR2 reads SASEGT. The germline V and J ends were trimmed by 6 bases and 7 bases, with 22 bases remaining between them. As DNA, the CDR3 is TGTGCCAGCAGAGTCTGGGGGACGGTCCTGAGGAATGAGCAGTTCTTC. Translating it yields CASRVWGTVLRNEQFF.

The sample holds many counts of this clonotype. The chain recombines TRBV28 with TRBJ2-5; 8 bases line up with TRBD1. Per the germline V gene, CDR1 is MDHEN and CDR2 is SYDVKM. The V segment lost 5 bases and the J segment 6 bases; nucleotides outside the gene matches: 8. This CDR3 is 14 amino acids long. This chain's CDR3 is CASSRTGGRKTQYF. The DNA for the CDR3 is TGTGCCAGCAGTAGAACAGGGGGGAGAAAGACCCAGTACTTC.

In its sample, this clonotype was seen many times. This chain joins TRBV5-1 and TRBJ2-2, with 12 positions matching TRBD2. J gave up 4 bases and V 4 bases, and 2 bases lay outside the gene matches. Germline V gene sequence: CDR1 SGHRS, CDR2 YFSETQ. The CDR3 has 15 residues. CDR3 in amino acids: CASSLAGGSTGELFF. CDR3 nucleotides: TGCGCCAGCAGCCTAGCGGGAGGGAGCACCGGGGAGCTGTTTTTT.

This chain uses TRBV6-2 or TRBV6-3 with TRBJ2-7, with D possibly TRBD2 on 5 matching bases. V was clipped by 0 bases and J by 5 bases, with 11 bases between them. CDR1 is MNHEY, CDR2 SVGEGT, per germline. CDR3 length: 14 amino acids. The CDR3 DNA reads as TGTGCCAGCAGTTACTCGTCGGGGTCGAACGAGCAGTACTTC. Its translation: CASSYSSGSNEQYF.

This clonotype was picked up many times. V usage is TRBV5-1 and J usage is TRBJ1-2, with TRBD1 identical over 8 bases. The trim removed 0 bases at V and 7 bases at J, leaving 8 bases unmatched. This CDR3 spans 15 amino acids. The germline V gene encodes CDR1 SGHRS and CDR2 YFSETQ. The CDR3 DNA is TGCGCCAGCAGCTTGGAAGCCCAGGGGGCCGGTGGCTACACCTTC. This encodes CASSLEAQGAGGYTF.

This clonotype was seen repeatedly, ten times or more. This sequence joins TRBV28 and TRBJ2-5; D perhaps matches TRBD1 (6 bases). The CDR3 loop spans 16 amino acids. Trimming took off 3 bases at V and 0 bases at J, with 14 bases between the two ends. Germline CDR1 and CDR2: MDHEN and SYDVKM. The CDR3 here is CASSFLQGVYQETQYF. The CDR3 DNA is TGTGCCAGCAGTTTCCTACAGGGAGTCTACCAAGAGACCCAGTACTTC.

This clonotype was observed at least ten times. The J gene is TRBJ2-1, the V gene TRBV20-1; 8 bases are a match to TRBD2. CDR3 length: 14 residues. The ends lost 4 bases at V and 12 bases at J; junction bases unmatched: 14. CDR1 and CDR2 (germline): DFQATT, SNEGSKA (reference sequence). CDR3 protein: CSATSETSETWQFF. Written as DNA, the CDR3 is TGCAGTGCTACCTCCGAGACTAGCGAAACATGGCAGTTCTTC.

The V gene is TRBV20-1, the J gene TRBJ1-1; D gene unclear. The CDR3 totals 15 residues. CDR1 is DFQATT and CDR2 is SNEGSKA in the germline V gene (reference sequence). V was pared by 4 bases and J by 0 bases, with 15 bases between. The CDR3, as DNA: TGCAGTGCTAAGACACCCGGACTGTTGAACACTGAAGCTTTCTTT. This sequence encodes CSAKTPGLLNTEAFF.

V and J are TRBV3-1 and TRBJ2-1, with D hard to call. CDR1 LGHDT and CDR2 YNNKEL come from the germline V gene (reference sequence). The CDR3 contains 13 residues. The V and J ends lost 0 bases and 9 bases respectively, with 9 bases between them. The CDR3 loop is CASSQEAWGEQFF. Here the CDR3 DNA reads TGTGCCAGCAGCCAAGAGGCGTGGGGTGAGCAGTTCTTC.

J is TRBJ2-7 and V is TRBV7-3; weak D call: TRBD2 (6 bases). Germline values: CDR1 SGHTA, CDR2 FQGTGA. V lost 5 bases to trimming and J lost 0 bases, with 11 bases between them. The CDR3 has 14 amino acids. The CDR3 protein is CASSLQDYSYEQYF. The CDR3 coding sequence is TGTGCCAGCAGCCTACAGGACTACTCCTACGAGCAGTACTTC.

This clonotype was counted at least ten times. This chain uses TRBV24-1 with TRBJ2-5; 12 positions agree with TRBD2. The V and J ends lost 3 bases and 4 bases, in that order; junction bases with no gene match: 5. Germline loops: CDR1 KGHDR, CDR2 SFDVKD. The CDR3 is 16 amino acids. CDR3 sequence (DNA): TGTGCCACCAGTGATCCGACTAGCGGGAGTGGAGAGACCCAGTACTTC. Its protein product is CATSDPTSGSGETQYF.

In its sample, this clonotype was seen a few times. V and J are TRBV9 and TRBJ2-3; D is possibly TRBD1 or TRBD2 (6 bases each). There are 16 residues in the CDR3. Trimming removed 5 bases from V and 2 bases from J, with 18 bases in between. Germline CDR1 and CDR2: SGDLS and YYNGEE. CDR3 sequence: CASSLGAAGPTDTQYF. The CDR3 DNA reads as TGTGCCAGCAGTTTGGGGGCGGCGGGACCCACAGATACGCAGTATTTT.

This rearrangement joins TRBV4-1 to TRBJ1-2; D unclear. V was cut by 3 bases and J by 6 bases, with 8 bases left in between. This CDR3 has 12 residues. Per the germline V gene, CDR1 is MGHRA and CDR2 is YSYEKL. DNA of the CDR3: TGCGCCAGCAGCCAGGACTTTCATGGCTACACCTTC. It encodes CASSQDFHGYTF.

The table lists this clonotype with many counts. The chain couples TRBV20-1 to TRBJ2-7, with D possibly being TRBD1 or TRBD2 (5 bases each). The CDR3 runs to 13 residues. The germline gives CDR1 DFQATT, CDR2 SNEGSKA (reference sequence). V lost 6 bases, J lost 9 bases, and 21 bases lay in between. The CDR3 DNA sequence: TGCAGTGCCCGGGACCGACGTGATCGTTGGCAGTACTTC. Translating it yields CSARDRRDRWQYF.

This clonotype was seen ten or more times. The rearrangement joins TRBV30 to TRBJ1-6; unclear D gene. Trimming pared 0 bases from V and 0 bases from J, leaving 9 bases between. CDR1 is GTSNPN and CDR2 is SVGIG in the germline V gene (reference sequence). This CDR3 is built from 16 residues. The CDR3 reads CAWSVLWGSYNSPLHF. DNA for the CDR3: TGTGCCTGGAGTGTACTTTGGGGCTCCTATAATTCACCCCTCCACTTT.

This clonotype was recorded many times. V is TRBV11-2 and J is TRBJ2-3; D is ambiguous. Trimming stripped 0 bases from V and 3 bases from J, with 4 bases between. This CDR3 contains 13 residues. Germline loops: CDR1 SGHAT, CDR2 FQNNGV. CDR3 in DNA: TGTGCCAGCAGCTTAGAGATTACAGATACGCAGTATTTT. Translated, it gives CASSLEITDTQYF.

This clonotype was observed a handful of times. CDR3 DNA: TGTGCCAGCAGTTCCGCGGAATCCAGGGGAAATTCACCCCTCCACTTT. Translating it yields CASSSAESRGNSPLHF. This chain connects TRBV6-6 to TRBJ1-6; possible D gene TRBD1, 6 bases. Between the trimmed V and J ends, which lost 4 bases and 7 bases, there was a span of 17 bases. The CDR3 covers 16 residues. Germline assignment: CDR1 MNHNY and CDR2 SVGAGI (reference sequence).

At least ten counts were recorded for this clonotype. This chain uses TRBV7-2 with TRBJ1-5; the D is unclear. The ends were cut back, 1 base at V and 4 bases at J, with 8 bases in the middle. The CDR3 is made up of 14 amino acids. CDR1 and CDR2 from the germline V gene are SGHTA and FQGNSA. The CDR3 here is CASSLVPGNQPQHF. CDR3 coding DNA: TGTGCCAGCAGCTTAGTTCCAGGTAATCAGCCCCAGCATTTT.

A few counts support this clonotype. J is TRBJ1-2 and V is TRBV12-3 or TRBV12-4; TRBD1 is a possible D gene (5 bases). CDR3 length: 16 amino acids. V was cut by 6 bases and J by 8 bases, with 25 bases left in between. This CDR3 reads CASSPGRRVGKFGYTF. The CDR3 region has the DNA TGTGCCAGCAGCCCGGGACGGAGGGTTGGAAAGTTCGGCTACACCTTC.

This clonotype was found many times. The chain carries TRBV7-2 and TRBJ2-5; D not resolved. Germline-derived CDR1 and CDR2 are SGHTA and FQGNSA. Trimming removed 1 base at V and 4 bases at J, with 4 bases between. The CDR3 extends over 12 amino acids. The CDR3, as DNA: TGTGCCAGCAGCTTAGACGGAGAGACCCAGTACTTC. Residues: CASSLDGETQYF. Combining the CDR3 with reference TRBV7-2 and TRBJ2-5 gives the whole variable domain GAGVSQSPSNKVTEKGKDVELRCDPISGHTALYWYRQSLGQGLEFLIYFQGNSAPDKSGLPSDRFSAERTGGSVSTLTIQRTQQEDSAVYLCASSLDGETQYFGPGTRLLVL.